The clone carrying this TCR beta chain was seen more than once but under ten times. The study reverse transcribed the entire isolated RNA, so it sequenced expressed TCRB transcripts. TCRdb keeps only in-frame clones here, not all; method: immunoSEQ multiplex PCR. The table lists 350,000 to 450,000 clones, over 12% of them singletons, with approximately 0.02% in the top ten. The record originates from a study of beta chain features in type 1 diabetes. Purity exceeded 95% in all sorted populations. V dropped 4 bases and J dropped 1 base, with 10 bases sitting between them. The CDR3 is 14 residues long. The clonotype was recovered from a woman under 30 in good health. Sequenced: naive CD4+ T cells from blood. V and J are TRBV23-1 and TRBJ1-1, with unresolved D. TRBV23-1 is given ORF status, its function remaining uncertain. The CDR3 DNA sequence: TGCGCCAGCAGTCCGCCACAACCGAACACTGAAGCTTTCTTT. This translates into CASSPPQPNTEAFF.